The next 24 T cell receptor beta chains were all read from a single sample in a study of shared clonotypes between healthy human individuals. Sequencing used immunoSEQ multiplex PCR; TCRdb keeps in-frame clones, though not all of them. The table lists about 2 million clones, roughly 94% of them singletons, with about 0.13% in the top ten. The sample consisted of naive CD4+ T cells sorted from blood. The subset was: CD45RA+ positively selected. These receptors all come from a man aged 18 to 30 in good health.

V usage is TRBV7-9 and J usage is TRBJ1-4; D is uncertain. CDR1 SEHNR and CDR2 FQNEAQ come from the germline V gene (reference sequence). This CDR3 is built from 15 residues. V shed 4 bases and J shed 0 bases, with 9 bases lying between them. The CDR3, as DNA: TGTGCCAGCAGCTCTTACTCCGCAACTAATGAAAAACTGTTTTTT. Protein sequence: CASSSYSATNEKLFF.

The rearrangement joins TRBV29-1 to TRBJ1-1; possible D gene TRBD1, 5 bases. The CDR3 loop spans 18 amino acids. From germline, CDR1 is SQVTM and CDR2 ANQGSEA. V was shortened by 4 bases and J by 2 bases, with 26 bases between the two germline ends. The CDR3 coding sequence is TGCAGCGTTGTGAAATTGGGGCGGGGAGCACCCTCCAACACTGAAGCTTTCTTT. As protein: CSVVKLGRGAPSNTEAFF.

CDR3 DNA: TGTGCCAGCAGCTTAGTAGGGGCGCAGCTTCCATCGTTCTTC. The encoded protein is CASSLVGAQLPSFF. The J gene is TRBJ2-1, the V gene TRBV7-2; a weak D match, TRBD1 (5 bases). Germline CDR1 is SGHTA and CDR2 is FQGNSA. Trimming removed 1 base from V and 15 bases from J, with 19 bases in between. The CDR3 contains 14 residues.

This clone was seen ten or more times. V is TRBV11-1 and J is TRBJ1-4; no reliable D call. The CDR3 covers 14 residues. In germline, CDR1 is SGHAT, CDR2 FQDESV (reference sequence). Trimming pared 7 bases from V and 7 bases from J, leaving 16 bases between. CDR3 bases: TGTGCCAGCACCGCTTCGGTAAAGGGTGAAAAACTGTTTTTT. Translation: CASTASVKGEKLFF.

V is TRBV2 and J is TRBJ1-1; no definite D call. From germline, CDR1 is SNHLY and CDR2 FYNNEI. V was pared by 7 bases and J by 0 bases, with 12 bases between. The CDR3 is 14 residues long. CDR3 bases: TGTGCCAGCACTCCACCCCCTGTGAACACTGAAGCTTTCTTT. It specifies CASTPPPVNTEAFF.

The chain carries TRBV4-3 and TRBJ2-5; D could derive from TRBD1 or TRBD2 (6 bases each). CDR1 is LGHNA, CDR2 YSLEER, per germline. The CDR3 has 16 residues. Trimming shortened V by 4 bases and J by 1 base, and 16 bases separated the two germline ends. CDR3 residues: CASSPRYGGAQETQYF. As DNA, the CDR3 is TGCGCCAGCAGCCCCCGATACGGGGGCGCCCAAGAGACCCAGTACTTC.

CDR3: CASSEGGGKYEKLFF. The CDR3 bases are TGTGCCAGCAGTGAAGGCGGCGGAAAGTATGAAAAACTGTTTTTT. The V call is TRBV6-1, the J call TRBJ1-4, with D unclear. The V and J ends lost 1 base and 6 bases respectively, with 12 bases between them. The CDR3 covers 15 residues. CDR1 MNHNS and CDR2 SASEGT come from the germline V gene.

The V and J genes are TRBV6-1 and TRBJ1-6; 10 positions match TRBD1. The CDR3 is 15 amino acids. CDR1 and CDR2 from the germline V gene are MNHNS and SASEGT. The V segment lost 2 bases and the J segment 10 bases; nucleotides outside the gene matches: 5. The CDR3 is CASSELTGGGSPLHF. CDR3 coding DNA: TGTGCCAGCAGTGAACTGACAGGGGGCGGCTCACCCCTCCACTTT.

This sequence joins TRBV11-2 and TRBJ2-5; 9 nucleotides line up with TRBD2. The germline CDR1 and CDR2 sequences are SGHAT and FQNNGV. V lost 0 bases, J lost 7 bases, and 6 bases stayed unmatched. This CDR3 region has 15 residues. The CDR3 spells CASSLELAGIGTQYF. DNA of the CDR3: TGTGCCAGCAGCTTAGAGCTAGCGGGGATTGGGACCCAGTACTTC.

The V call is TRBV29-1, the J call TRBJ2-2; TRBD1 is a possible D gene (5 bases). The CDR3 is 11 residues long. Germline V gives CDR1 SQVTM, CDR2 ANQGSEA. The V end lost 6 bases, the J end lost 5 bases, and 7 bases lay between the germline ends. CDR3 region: CSVQGTGELFF. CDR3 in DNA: TGCAGCGTGCAGGGTACCGGGGAGCTGTTTTTT.

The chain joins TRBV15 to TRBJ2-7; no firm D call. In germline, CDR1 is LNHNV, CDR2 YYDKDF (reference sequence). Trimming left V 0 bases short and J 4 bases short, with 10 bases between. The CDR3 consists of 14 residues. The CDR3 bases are TGTGCCACCAGCAGAGAACACGGGCCTTACGAGCAGTACTTC. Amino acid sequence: CATSREHGPYEQYF.

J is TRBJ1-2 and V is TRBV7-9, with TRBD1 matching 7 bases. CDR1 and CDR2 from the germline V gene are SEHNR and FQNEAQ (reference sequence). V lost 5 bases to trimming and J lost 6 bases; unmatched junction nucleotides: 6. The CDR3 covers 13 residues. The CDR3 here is CASSPDRDHGYTF. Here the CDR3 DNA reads TGTGCCAGCAGCCCAGACAGGGATCATGGCTACACCTTC.

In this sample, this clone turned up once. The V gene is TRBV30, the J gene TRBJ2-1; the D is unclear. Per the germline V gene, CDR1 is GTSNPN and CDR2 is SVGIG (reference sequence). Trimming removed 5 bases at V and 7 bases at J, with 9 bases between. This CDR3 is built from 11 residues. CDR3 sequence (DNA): TGTGCCTGGGCTTGGCCTAATGAGCAGTTCTTC. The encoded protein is CAWAWPNEQFF.

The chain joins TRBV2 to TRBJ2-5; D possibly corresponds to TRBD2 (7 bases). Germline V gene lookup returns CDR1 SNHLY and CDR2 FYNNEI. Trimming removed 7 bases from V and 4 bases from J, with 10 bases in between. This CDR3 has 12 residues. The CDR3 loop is CASKGEGETQYF. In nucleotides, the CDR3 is TGTGCCAGCAAGGGGGAGGGAGAGACCCAGTACTTC.

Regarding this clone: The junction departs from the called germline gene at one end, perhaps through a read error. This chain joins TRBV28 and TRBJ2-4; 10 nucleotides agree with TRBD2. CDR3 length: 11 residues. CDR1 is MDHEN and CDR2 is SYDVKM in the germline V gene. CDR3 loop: CASSSTSGAIF. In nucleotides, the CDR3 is TGTGCCAGCAGTTCTACTAGCGGGGCGATCTTC.

CDR3 nucleotide sequence: TGTGCCAGCAGCTTAGGTCTGCTTGAGCAGTTCTTC. Its protein product is CASSLGLLEQFF. V usage is TRBV7-2 and J usage is TRBJ2-1; D is undetermined. CDR1 is SGHTA and CDR2 is FQGNSA in the germline V gene. CDR3 length equals 12 residues. V was shortened by 1 base and J by 9 bases, with 7 bases between the two germline ends.

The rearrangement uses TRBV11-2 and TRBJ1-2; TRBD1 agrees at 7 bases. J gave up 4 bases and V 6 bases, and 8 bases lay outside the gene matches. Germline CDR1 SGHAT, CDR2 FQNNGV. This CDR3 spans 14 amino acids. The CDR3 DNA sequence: TGTGCCAGCAGTTCCGACAGGGTATTCTATGGCTACACCTTC. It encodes CASSSDRVFYGYTF.

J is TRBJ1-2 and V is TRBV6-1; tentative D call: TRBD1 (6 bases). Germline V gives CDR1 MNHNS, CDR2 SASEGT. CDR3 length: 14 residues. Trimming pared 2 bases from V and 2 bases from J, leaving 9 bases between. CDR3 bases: TGTGCCAGCAGTGAAACAGGGTACAACTATGGCTACACCTTC. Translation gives CASSETGYNYGYTF.

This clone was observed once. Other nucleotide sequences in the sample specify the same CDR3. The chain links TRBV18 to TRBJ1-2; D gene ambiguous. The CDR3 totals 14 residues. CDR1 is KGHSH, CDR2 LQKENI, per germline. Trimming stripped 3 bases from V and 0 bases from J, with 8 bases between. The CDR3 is CASSPTGANYGYTF. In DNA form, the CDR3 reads TGTGCCAGCTCACCGACCGGAGCTAACTATGGCTACACCTTC.

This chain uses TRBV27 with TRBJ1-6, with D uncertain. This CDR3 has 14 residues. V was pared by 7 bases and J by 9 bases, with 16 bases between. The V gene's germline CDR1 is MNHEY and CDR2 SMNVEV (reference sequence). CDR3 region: CASTRDQSASPLHF. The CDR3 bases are TGTGCCAGCACCCGGGATCAGTCTGCTTCACCCCTCCACTTT.

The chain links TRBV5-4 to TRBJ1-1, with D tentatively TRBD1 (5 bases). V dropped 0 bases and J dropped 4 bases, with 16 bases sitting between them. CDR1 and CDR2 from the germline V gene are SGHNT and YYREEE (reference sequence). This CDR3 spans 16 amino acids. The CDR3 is CASSLVRGLGGTEAFF. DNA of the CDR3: TGTGCCAGCAGCTTGGTGCGGGGATTGGGGGGCACTGAAGCTTTCTTT.

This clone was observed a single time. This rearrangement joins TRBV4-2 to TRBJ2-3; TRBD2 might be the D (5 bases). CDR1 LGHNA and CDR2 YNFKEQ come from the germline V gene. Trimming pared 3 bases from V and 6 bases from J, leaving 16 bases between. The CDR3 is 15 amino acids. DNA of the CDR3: TGTGCCAGCAGCCAGGGAGTAGGAGGTGACGATACGCAGTATTTT. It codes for CASSQGVGGDDTQYF.

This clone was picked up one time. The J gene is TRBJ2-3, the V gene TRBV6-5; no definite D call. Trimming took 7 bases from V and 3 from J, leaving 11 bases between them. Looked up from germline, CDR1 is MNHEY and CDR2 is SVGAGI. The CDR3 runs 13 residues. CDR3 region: CASKRETTDTQYF. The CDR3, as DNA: TGTGCCAGCAAAAGAGAGACGACAGATACGCAGTATTTT.

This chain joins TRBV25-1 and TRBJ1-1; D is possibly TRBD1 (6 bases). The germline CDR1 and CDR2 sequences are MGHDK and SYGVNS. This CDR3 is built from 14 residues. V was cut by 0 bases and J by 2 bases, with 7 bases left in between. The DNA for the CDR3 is TGTGCCAGCAGTGAATACAGGGGAAACACTGAAGCTTTCTTT. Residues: CASSEYRGNTEAFF.